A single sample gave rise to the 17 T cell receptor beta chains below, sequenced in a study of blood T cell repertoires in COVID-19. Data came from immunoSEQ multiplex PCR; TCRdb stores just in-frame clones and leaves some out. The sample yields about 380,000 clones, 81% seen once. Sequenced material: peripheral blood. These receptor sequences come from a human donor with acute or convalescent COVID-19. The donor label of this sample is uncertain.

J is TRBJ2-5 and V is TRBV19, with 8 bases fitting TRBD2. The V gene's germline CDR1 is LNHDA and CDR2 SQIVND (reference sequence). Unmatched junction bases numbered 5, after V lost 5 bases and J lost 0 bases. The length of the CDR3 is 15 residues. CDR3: CASSPGGPYQETQYF. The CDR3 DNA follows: TGTGCCAGTAGTCCGGGGGGGCCCTACCAAGAGACCCAGTACTTC. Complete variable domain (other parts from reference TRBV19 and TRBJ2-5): DGGITQSPKYLFRKEGQNVTLSCEQNLNHDAMYWYRQDPGQGLRLIYYSQIVNDFQKGDIAEGYSVSREKKESFPLTVTSAQKNPTAFYLCASSPGGPYQETQYFGPGTRLLVL.

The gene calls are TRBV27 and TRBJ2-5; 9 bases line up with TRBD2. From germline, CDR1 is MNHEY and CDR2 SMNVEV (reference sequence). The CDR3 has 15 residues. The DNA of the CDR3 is TGTGCAAGCCGGAAGCTAGCGGGGCCCCAAGAGACCCAGTACTTC. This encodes CASRKLAGPQETQYF.

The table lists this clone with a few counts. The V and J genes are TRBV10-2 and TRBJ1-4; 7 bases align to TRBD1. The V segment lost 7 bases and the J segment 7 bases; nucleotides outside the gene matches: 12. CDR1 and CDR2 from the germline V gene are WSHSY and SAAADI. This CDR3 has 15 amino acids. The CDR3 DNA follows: TGCGCCAGCAAACCCCGACAGGGTCGAGGTGAAAAACTGTTTTTT. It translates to CASKPRQGRGEKLFF.

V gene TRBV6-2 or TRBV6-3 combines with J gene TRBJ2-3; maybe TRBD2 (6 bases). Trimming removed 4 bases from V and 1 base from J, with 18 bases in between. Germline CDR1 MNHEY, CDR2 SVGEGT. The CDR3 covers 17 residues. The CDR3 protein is CASSFLWVADGTDTQYF. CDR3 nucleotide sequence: TGTGCCAGCAGTTTCCTCTGGGTAGCGGATGGCACAGATACGCAGTATTTT.

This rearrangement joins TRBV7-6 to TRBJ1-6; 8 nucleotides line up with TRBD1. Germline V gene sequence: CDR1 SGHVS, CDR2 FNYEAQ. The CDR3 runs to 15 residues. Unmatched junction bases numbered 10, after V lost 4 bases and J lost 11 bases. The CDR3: CASSSNSGTGTPLHF. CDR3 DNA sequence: TGTGCCAGCAGCTCGAATTCCGGGACAGGTACACCCCTCCACTTT.

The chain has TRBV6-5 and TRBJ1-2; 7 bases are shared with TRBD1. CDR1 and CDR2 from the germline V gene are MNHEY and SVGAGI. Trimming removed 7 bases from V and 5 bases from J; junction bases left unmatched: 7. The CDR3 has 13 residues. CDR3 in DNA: TGTGCCAGCACTCGGACAGGTCGTTATGGCTACACCTTC. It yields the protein CASTRTGRYGYTF.

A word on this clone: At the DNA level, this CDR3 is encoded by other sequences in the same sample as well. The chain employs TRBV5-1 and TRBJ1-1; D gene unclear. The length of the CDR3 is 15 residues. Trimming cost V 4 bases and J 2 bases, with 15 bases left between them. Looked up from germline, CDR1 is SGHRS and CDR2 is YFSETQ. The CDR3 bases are TGCGCCAGCAGCCCACGTGGAGGGAGCAACACTGAAGCTTTCTTT. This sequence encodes CASSPRGGSNTEAFF.

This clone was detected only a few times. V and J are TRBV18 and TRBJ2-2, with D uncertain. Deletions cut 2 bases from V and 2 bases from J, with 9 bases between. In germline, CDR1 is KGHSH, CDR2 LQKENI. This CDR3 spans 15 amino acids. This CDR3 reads CASSPGRVNTGELFF. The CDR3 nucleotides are TGTGCCAGCTCACCAGGCCGGGTAAACACCGGGGAGCTGTTTTTT.

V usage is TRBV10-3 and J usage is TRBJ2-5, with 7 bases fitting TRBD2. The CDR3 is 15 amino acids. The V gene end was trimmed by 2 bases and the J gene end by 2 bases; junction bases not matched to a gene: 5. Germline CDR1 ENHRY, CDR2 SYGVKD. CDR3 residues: CAISELGGGQETQYF. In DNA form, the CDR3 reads TGTGCCATCAGTGAGCTCGGGGGAGGGCAAGAGACCCAGTACTTC.

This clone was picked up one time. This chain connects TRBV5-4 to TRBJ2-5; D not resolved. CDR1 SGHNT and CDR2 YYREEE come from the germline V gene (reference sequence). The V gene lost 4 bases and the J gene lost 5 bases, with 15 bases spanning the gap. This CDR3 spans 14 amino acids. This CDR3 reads CASSLREMRETQYF. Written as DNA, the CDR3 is TGTGCCAGCAGCCTTAGAGAGATGAGGGAGACCCAGTACTTC.

Here the CDR3 DNA reads TGTGCCAGTAGTATTCGGGGACAGGGTGAGTTCTTC. It is translated as CASSIRGQGEFF. The V gene is TRBV19, the J gene TRBJ2-1; 9 bases are a match to TRBD1. The V gene end was trimmed by 3 bases and the J gene end by 14 bases; junction bases not matched to a gene: 5. The CDR3 runs to 12 residues. Germline V gene lookup returns CDR1 LNHDA and CDR2 SQIVND (reference sequence).

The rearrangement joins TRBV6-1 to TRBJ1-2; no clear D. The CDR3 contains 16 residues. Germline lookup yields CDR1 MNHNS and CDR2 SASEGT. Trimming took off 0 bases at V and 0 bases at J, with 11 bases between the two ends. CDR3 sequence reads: CASSEARWQTNYGYTF. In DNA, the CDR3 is TGTGCCAGCAGTGAAGCGAGGTGGCAGACTAACTATGGCTACACCTTC.

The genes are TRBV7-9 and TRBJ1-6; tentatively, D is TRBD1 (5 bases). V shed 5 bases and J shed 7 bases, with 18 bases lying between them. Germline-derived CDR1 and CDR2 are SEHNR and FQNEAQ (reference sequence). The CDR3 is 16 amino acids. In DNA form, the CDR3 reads TGTGCCAGCAGCCCTTTGGGGCAGGGAAGCAATTCACCCCTCCACTTT. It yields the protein CASSPLGQGSNSPLHF. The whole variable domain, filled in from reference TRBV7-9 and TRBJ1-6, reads DTGVSQNPRHKITKRGQNVTFRCDPISEHNRLYWYRQTLGQGPEFLTYFQNEAQLEKSRLLSDRFSAERPKGSFSTLEIQRTEQGDSAMYLCASSPLGQGSNSPLHFGNGTRLTVT.

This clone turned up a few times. CDR3 protein: CATSRRLQGSRTEAFF. The CDR3 DNA sequence: TGTGCCACCAGCAGGAGACTTCAGGGAAGTAGGACTGAAGCTTTCTTT. The V and J genes are TRBV15 and TRBJ1-1; TRBD1 is a possible D gene (5 bases). CDR1 LNHNV and CDR2 YYDKDF come from the germline V gene (reference sequence). Trimming took 3 bases from V and 5 from J, leaving 19 bases between them. The CDR3 runs 16 residues.

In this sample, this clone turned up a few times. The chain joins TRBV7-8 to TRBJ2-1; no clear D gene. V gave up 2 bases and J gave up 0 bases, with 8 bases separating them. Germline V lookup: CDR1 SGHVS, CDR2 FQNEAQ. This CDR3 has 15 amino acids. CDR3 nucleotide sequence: TGTGCCAGCAGCTTAACGACAAGCTCCTACAATGAGCAGTTCTTC. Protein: CASSLTTSSYNEQFF.

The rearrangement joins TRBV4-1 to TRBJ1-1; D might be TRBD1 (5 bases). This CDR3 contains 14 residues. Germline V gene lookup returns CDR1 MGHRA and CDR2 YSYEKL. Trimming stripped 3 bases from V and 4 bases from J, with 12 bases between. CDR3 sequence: CASSHTSGPTEAFF. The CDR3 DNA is TGCGCCAGCAGCCACACATCAGGGCCCACTGAAGCTTTCTTT.

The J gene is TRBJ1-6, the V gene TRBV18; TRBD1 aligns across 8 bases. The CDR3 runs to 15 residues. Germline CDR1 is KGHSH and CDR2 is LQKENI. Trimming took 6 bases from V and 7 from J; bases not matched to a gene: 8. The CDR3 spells CASSGDRGGNSPLHF. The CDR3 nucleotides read TGTGCCAGCTCGGGAGACAGGGGAGGCAATTCACCCCTCCACTTT. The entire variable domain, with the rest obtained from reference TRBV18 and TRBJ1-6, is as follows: NAGVMQNPRHLVRRRGQEARLRCSPMKGHSHVYWYRQLPEEGLKFMVYLQKENIIDESGMPKERFSAEFPKEGPSILRIQQVVRGDSAAYFCASSGDRGGNSPLHFGNGTRLTVT.